This passage covers 9 T cell receptor beta chains from one sample sequenced in a study of blood T cell repertoires in COVID-19. Sequencing used immunoSEQ multiplex PCR; TCRdb keeps in-frame clones, though not all of them. The table shows tens of thousands of clones, with roughly 82% occurring only once. Sequencing was performed on peripheral blood. The receptor source for this set is a human donor in a cohort sampled during active COVID-19.

This chain joins TRBV30 and TRBJ1-2; TRBD1 matches at 9 bases. The CDR3 is 14 amino acids. Germline V lookup: CDR1 GTSNPN, CDR2 SVGIG (reference sequence). With 5 bases clipped from V and 2 bases from J, the junction kept 6 bases outside the gene matches. The CDR3: CAWDPGQGNYGYTF. The CDR3, as DNA: TGTGCCTGGGACCCGGGACAGGGCAACTATGGCTACACCTTC. Complete variable domain (other parts from reference TRBV30 and TRBJ1-2): SQTIHQWPATLVQPVGSPLSLECTVEGTSNPNLYWYRQAAGRGLQLLFYSVGIGQISSEVPQNLSASRPQDRQFILSSKKLLLSDSGFYLCAWDPGQGNYGYTFGSGTRLTVV.

The chain couples TRBV30 to TRBJ1-1; a weak D match, TRBD1 (5 bases). V gave up 5 bases and J gave up 6 bases, with 13 bases separating them. The CDR3 runs to 12 residues. In germline, CDR1 is GTSNPN, CDR2 SVGIG (reference sequence). The CDR3 spells CAWGREGSEAFF. DNA of the CDR3: TGTGCCTGGGGCAGGGAGGGCTCTGAAGCTTTCTTT.

The count of this clone is one. The chain couples TRBV27 to TRBJ1-6; no firm D call. The CDR3 spans 14 residues. Germline V lookup: CDR1 MNHEY, CDR2 SMNVEV (reference sequence). V gave up 3 bases and J gave up 6 bases, with 9 bases separating them. Here the CDR3 reads CASSLRASNSPLHF. In DNA, the CDR3 is TGTGCCAGCAGTTTGAGAGCGTCTAATTCACCCCTCCACTTT.

This clone was counted between two and nine times. The chain combines TRBV6-2 or TRBV6-3 with TRBJ2-2; 9 nucleotides align to TRBD2. Per germline, CDR1 MNHEY and CDR2 SVGEGT. Trimming at V came to 2 bases and at J to 5 bases, leaving 3 bases not matched to a gene. The CDR3 is made up of 15 amino acids. CDR3 DNA sequence: TGTGCCAGCAGTTACATAGCGGGGGCTACCGGGGAGCTGTTTTTT. This codes for CASSYIAGATGELFF.

The CDR3 DNA reads as TGTGCCATCAGTCCAGGACAGAACACTGAAGCTTTCTTT. Its translation: CAISPGQNTEAFF. The rearrangement uses TRBV10-3 and TRBJ1-1, with D perhaps matching TRBD1 (5 bases). Deletions cut 5 bases from V and 1 base from J, with 8 bases between. The V gene's germline CDR1 is ENHRY and CDR2 SYGVKD. There are 13 residues in the CDR3.

The rearrangement links TRBV5-4 to TRBJ2-1, with 10 bases identical to TRBD2. The CDR3 loop spans 15 amino acids. With V trimmed by 3 bases and J by 7 bases, 7 bases remained unmatched. Germline V gene sequence: CDR1 SGHNT, CDR2 YYREEE (reference sequence). CDR3 sequence (DNA): TGTGCCAGCAGCTCCCGGAGCGGGGGGGAAAATGAGCAGTTCTTC. Translating gives CASSSRSGGENEQFF. Full variable domain (rest looked up from reference TRBV5-4 and TRBJ2-1): ETGVTQSPTHLIKTRGQQVTLRCSSQSGHNTVSWYQQALGQGPQFIFQYYREEENGRGNFPPRFSGLQFPNYSSELNVNALELDDSALYLCASSSRSGGENEQFFGPGTRLTVL.

The chain uses TRBV6-2 or TRBV6-3 and TRBJ1-2, with D unresolved. V was clipped by 3 bases and J by 7 bases, with 12 bases between them. The CDR3 contains 13 residues. Germline CDR1 and CDR2: MNHEY and SVGEGT. The CDR3 nucleotides read TGTGCCAGCAGTTATGCCGTTTTGGCTGGCTACACCTTC. Translated: CASSYAVLAGYTF.

The J gene is TRBJ1-5, the V gene TRBV4-2; tentative D call: TRBD1 (5 bases). V was shortened by 0 bases and J by 4 bases, with 16 bases between the two germline ends. The CDR3 runs 17 residues. The germline V gene encodes CDR1 LGHNA and CDR2 YNFKEQ. This chain's CDR3 is CASSQDRGTQGNQPQHF. CDR3 coding DNA: TGTGCCAGCAGCCAAGATAGAGGGACTCAGGGAAATCAGCCCCAGCATTTT.

The chain links TRBV7-2 to TRBJ1-2, with 7 bases lining up with TRBD1. The CDR3 runs 15 residues. Per the germline V gene, CDR1 is SGHTA and CDR2 is FQGNSA. J lost 4 bases, V lost 1 base, and 6 bases had no gene match. In nucleotides, the CDR3 is TGTGCCAGCAGCTTAGGAGGCGCAGGGGGCTATGGCTACACCTTC. Translating gives CASSLGGAGGYGYTF.